Presented here are 23 T cell receptor beta chains from one specimen sequenced in a study of response to subunit inactivated influenza vaccine. TCRdb redid the calling of the RT-PCR reads with MiXCR, one entry per CDR3 protein. This sample has about 700,000 distinct CDR3 sequences, with 12% to 15% found just once. The material was PBMCs from blood, obtained 14 to 15 days before vaccination. The receptors derive from a man in his fifties who received an inactivated influenza vaccine.

V and J are TRBV7-2 and TRBJ1-1; TRBD1 aligns across 7 bases. The trim removed 2 bases at V and 5 bases at J, leaving 11 bases unmatched. This CDR3 has 16 amino acids. Germline V gene lookup returns CDR1 SGHTA and CDR2 FQGNSA. The CDR3 loop reads CASSLRGGGKGTEAFF. CDR3 DNA sequence: TGTGCCAGCAGCTTAAGAGGGGGCGGAAAGGGGACTGAAGCTTTCTTT.

The DNA for the CDR3 is TGTGCCAGCAGTAGCGGGAGGAAGACCCAGTACTTC. Translating it yields CASSSGRKTQYF. The gene calls are TRBV28 and TRBJ2-5; 9 nucleotides line up with TRBD2. Trimming cost V 5 bases and J 6 bases; bases outside gene matches: 1. This CDR3 is built from 12 residues. Per the germline V gene, CDR1 is MDHEN and CDR2 is SYDVKM.

The gene calls are TRBV12-3 or TRBV12-4 and TRBJ2-1; unclear D gene. V lost 6 bases and J lost 5, with 11 bases in between. The CDR3 sequence is 13 residues long. The CDR3 bases are TGTGCCAGCAGCCTTTGGGCTAACAATGAGCAGTTCTTC. This sequence encodes CASSLWANNEQFF.

On this clonotype itself: This may arise from a read error, as a much more abundant clone is one base away. The chain uses TRBV5-1 and TRBJ2-3; perhaps D is TRBD1 or TRBD2 (5 bases each). Per germline, CDR1 SGHRS and CDR2 YFSETQ. The CDR3 covers 18 residues. With 4 bases removed from V and 1 base from J, the gap between germline ends came to 22 bases. CDR3 amino acids: CASSPRTGSRACTDTQYF. CDR3 nucleotides: TGCGCCAGCAGCCCGAGGACGGGGAGCAGGGCCTGCACAGATACGCAGTATTTT.

This clonotype turned up a few times. The chain employs TRBV2 and TRBJ2-2, with 9 bases fitting TRBD2. Germline CDR1 and CDR2: SNHLY and FYNNEI. J gave up 1 base and V 7 bases, and 7 bases lay outside the gene matches. This CDR3 region has 16 residues. CDR3 sequence reads: CASKALAGWNTGELFF. The CDR3 DNA is TGTGCCAGCAAGGCGCTAGCGGGGTGGAACACCGGGGAGCTGTTTTTT.

CDR3 coding DNA: TGCAGTGCTGACCCGGGACTAGCGGGAGGGCCTTACCTCTACGAGCAGTACTTC. Its translation is CSADPGLAGGPYLYEQYF. The chain uses TRBV20-1 and TRBJ2-7; 16 nucleotides match TRBD2. Trimming cost V 5 bases and J 3 bases; bases outside gene matches: 13. Germline V CDR1 and CDR2: DFQATT, SNEGSKA (reference sequence). The CDR3 loop spans 18 amino acids.

This clonotype was picked up a small number of times. The rearrangement uses TRBV12-3 or TRBV12-4 and TRBJ1-1; TRBD1 is a possible D gene (5 bases). This CDR3 region has 16 residues. The V end lost 5 bases, the J end lost 5 bases, and 21 bases lay between the germline ends. The CDR3 region is CASSMPSSGRGTEAFF. The CDR3 nucleotides are TGTGCCAGCAGTATGCCTTCCTCGGGGCGAGGAACTGAAGCTTTCTTT.

This clonotype was counted between two and nine times. The chain links TRBV7-8 to TRBJ2-7, with TRBD2 identical over 12 bases. CDR3 size: 17 residues. Per the germline V gene, CDR1 is SGHVS and CDR2 is FQNEAQ. V lost 1 base, J lost 4 bases, and 8 bases stayed unmatched. The CDR3 DNA reads TGTGCCAGCAGCTTAGGGACTAGCGGGACCAGGGGTTACGAGCAGTACTTC. This encodes CASSLGTSGTRGYEQYF.

The chain recombines TRBV4-1 with TRBJ2-7; the match to TRBD1 covers 9 bases. This CDR3 has 15 amino acids. CDR1 and CDR2 from the germline V gene are MGHRA and YSYEKL. V shed 1 base, J shed 2 bases, and the junction held 3 bases outside the gene matches. The CDR3 bases are TGCGCCAGCAGCCAAGGGACAGGGGAACCCTACGAGCAGTACTTC. It specifies CASSQGTGEPYEQYF.

The chain combines TRBV7-2 with TRBJ2-1; D not resolved. CDR3 length equals 15 residues. Trimming stripped 1 base from V and 8 bases from J, with 15 bases between. Germline CDR1 SGHTA, CDR2 FQGNSA. CDR3 DNA: TGTGCCAGCAGCTTAGGCCCGGGTTTCATAGATGAGCAGTTCTTC. This encodes CASSLGPGFIDEQFF. Using reference TRBV7-2 and TRBJ2-1 for the parts outside the CDR3, the full variable domain is GAGVSQSPSNKVTEKGKDVELRCDPISGHTALYWYRQSLGQGLEFLIYFQGNSAPDKSGLPSDRFSAERTGGSVSTLTIQRTQQEDSAVYLCASSLGPGFIDEQFFGPGTRLTVL.

This clonotype showed up just a few times. The CDR3 here is CASSVAGTGGFISGNTIYF. CDR3 coding DNA: TGTGCCAGTAGTGTAGCCGGGACCGGCGGATTCATCTCTGGAAACACCATATATTTT. The chain couples TRBV19 to TRBJ1-3; weak D call: TRBD1 (5 bases). CDR3 length equals 19 residues. Trimming shortened V by 5 bases and J by 0 bases, and 23 bases separated the two germline ends. From germline, CDR1 is LNHDA and CDR2 SQIVND (reference sequence).

This clonotype occurred a few times. The chain links TRBV6-1 to TRBJ2-4, with 8 bases that match TRBD2. Germline V gives CDR1 MNHNS, CDR2 SASEGT. The CDR3 sequence is 16 residues long. V lost 5 bases, J lost 6 bases, and 12 bases stayed unmatched. CDR3 amino acids: CASSPGRGGAGNIQYF. As DNA, the CDR3 is TGTGCCAGCAGTCCCGGCCGGGGGGGCGCGGGAAACATTCAGTACTTC.

The chain has TRBV12-3 or TRBV12-4 and TRBJ1-6; D is undetermined. The V end lost 3 bases, the J end lost 0 bases, and 12 bases lay between the germline ends. The CDR3 sequence is 17 residues long. The CDR3 DNA reads as TGTGCCAGCAGTTTGGAGGGCTTGAGCTCCTATAATTCACCCCTCCACTTT. Its protein is CASSLEGLSSYNSPLHF.

The CDR3 nucleotides read TGTGCCAGCAGCTCTATAGCGGGAGGGCCGGAGTATTTT. Protein sequence: CASSSIAGGPEYF. The rearrangement links TRBV7-2 to TRBJ2-3; 11 bases match TRBD2. The junction had 7 bases not matched to a gene; V was cut back by 4 bases and J by 13 bases. Germline CDR1 SGHTA, CDR2 FQGNSA. The CDR3 spans 13 residues.

V usage is TRBV9 and J usage is TRBJ1-2; D remains unclear. This CDR3 has 14 amino acids. CDR1 and CDR2 (germline): SGDLS, YYNGEE. V was trimmed by 0 bases and J by 2 bases, leaving 8 bases between them. CDR3 DNA sequence: TGTGCCAGCAGCGTAGCAGGCAGCAACTATGGCTACACCTTC. Encoded protein: CASSVAGSNYGYTF. Supplemented by reference TRBV9 and TRBJ1-2, the full variable domain reads DSGVTQTPKHLITATGQRVTLRCSPRSGDLSVYWYQQSLDQGLQFLIQYYNGEERAKGNILERFSAQQFPDLHSELNLSSLELGDSALYFCASSVAGSNYGYTFGSGTRLTVV.

This clonotype was seen repeatedly, ten times or more. The rearrangement uses TRBV7-2 and TRBJ2-7; 7 bases line up with TRBD1. The CDR3 length is 15 residues. V dropped 2 bases and J dropped 5; count of bases not matched to a gene: 9. Germline CDR1 is SGHTA and CDR2 is FQGNSA. CDR3 DNA sequence: TGTGCCAGCAGCTTAAAGACAGGGAATCTCCACGAGCAGTACTTC. It specifies CASSLKTGNLHEQYF.

This clonotype was seen only a few times. The V gene is TRBV12-3 or TRBV12-4, the J gene TRBJ1-2; D ambiguous. The CDR3 loop spans 13 amino acids. The V and J ends lost 6 bases and 1 base respectively, with 9 bases between them. CDR3 sequence: CASSLSHNYGYTF. In DNA, the CDR3 is TGTGCCAGCAGCCTCAGTCATAACTATGGCTACACCTTC.

The chain links TRBV28 to TRBJ1-2; 10 nucleotides line up with TRBD1. The germline CDR1 and CDR2 sequences are MDHEN and SYDVKM. With 6 bases clipped from V and 7 bases from J, the junction kept 8 bases outside the gene matches. The CDR3 is made up of 14 amino acids. The CDR3 nucleotides read TGTGCCAGCAGCACGACAGGGGGCGAGGTTGGCTACACCTTC. This encodes CASSTTGGEVGYTF.

V is TRBV4-3 and J is TRBJ2-3; TRBD2 matches at 10 bases. Trimming cost V 4 bases and J 3 bases; bases outside gene matches: 7. CDR3 size: 16 residues. Germline CDR1 reads LGHNA; CDR2 reads YSLEER. CDR3 protein: CASSLKEAGGTDTQYF. CDR3 DNA sequence: TGCGCCAGCAGCCTAAAGGAAGCGGGAGGGACAGATACGCAGTATTTT.

This clonotype appeared many times. The gene calls are TRBV10-3 and TRBJ2-7; 11 bases fit TRBD1. Germline V CDR1 and CDR2: ENHRY, SYGVKD. V lost 4 bases and J lost 6; bases outside the gene matches: 17. This CDR3 has 18 residues. The CDR3 DNA reads TGTGCCATCAGTGGAGGGACAGGGGGTCAACGGACCCCACGCGAGCAGTACTTC. This sequence encodes CAISGGTGGQRTPREQYF.

There are a few counts of this clonotype. The CDR3 here is CSARDLAPSGNQPQHF. The CDR3 nucleotides are TGCAGTGCTAGAGATTTAGCACCAAGTGGAAATCAGCCCCAGCATTTT. This sequence joins TRBV20-1 and TRBJ1-5; D not certain. This CDR3 has 16 residues. Germline V lookup: CDR1 DFQATT, CDR2 SNEGSKA (reference sequence). V gave up 0 bases and J gave up 4 bases, with 16 bases separating them.

This clonotype was counted between two and nine times. The chain joins TRBV28 to TRBJ2-4, with TRBD1 identical over 9 bases. Trimming took 4 bases from V and 3 from J; bases not matched to a gene: 7. The CDR3 extends over 16 amino acids. Germline V gives CDR1 MDHEN, CDR2 SYDVKM. The CDR3 coding sequence is TGTGCCAGCAGTTCGACAGGGGGTCTCTTCAAAAACATTCAGTACTTC. Amino acids: CASSSTGGLFKNIQYF.

The chain uses TRBV20-1 and TRBJ1-5; a weak D match, TRBD1 (5 bases). Trimming shortened V by 3 bases and J by 5 bases, and 11 bases separated the two germline ends. This CDR3 has 13 residues. Germline V gene data show CDR1 as DFQATT and CDR2 as SNEGSKA (reference sequence). The CDR3 reads CSARTDSYQPQHF. For the CDR3, the DNA is TGCAGTGCTAGGACAGACTCGTATCAGCCCCAGCATTTT.